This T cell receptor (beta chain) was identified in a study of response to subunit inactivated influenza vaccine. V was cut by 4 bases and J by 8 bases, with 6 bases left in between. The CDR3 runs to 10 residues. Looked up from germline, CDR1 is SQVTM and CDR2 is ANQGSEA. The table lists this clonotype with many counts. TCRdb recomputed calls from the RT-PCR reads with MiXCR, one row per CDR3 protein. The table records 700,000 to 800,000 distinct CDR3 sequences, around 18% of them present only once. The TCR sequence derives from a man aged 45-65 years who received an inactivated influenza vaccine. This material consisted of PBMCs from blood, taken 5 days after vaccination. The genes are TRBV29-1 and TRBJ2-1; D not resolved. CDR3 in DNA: TGCAGCGTTGGGTTCGATGAGCAGTTCTTC. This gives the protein CSVGFDEQFF.